The 5 T cell receptor beta chains listed next were all sequenced from one sample in a study of cytomegalovirus exposure and HLA in healthy donors. Researchers ran the PCR with 60 Vbeta and 13 Jbeta primers. The repertoire was sequenced with immunoSEQ multiplex PCR; TCRdb's copy has only in-frame clones and lacks some. The sample records approximately 110,000 clones, 65% to 85% being singletons. Sequenced sample: PBMCs. The receptor source for this set is a woman in her twenties or thirties in good health and CMV-seropositive.

Only a few counts were recorded for this clone. The junction departs from germline at one end; a sequencing error may be responsible. The V gene is TRBV7-9, the J gene TRBJ2-7; possible D gene TRBD1, 6 bases. The CDR3 runs to 16 residues. Germline CDR1 reads SEHNR; CDR2 reads FQNEAQ (reference sequence). CDR3 sequence (DNA): TGTTCCAGCAGCCCCAAGGCAGGGGCCAACCCCTACGAGCAGTACTTC. It encodes CSSSPKAGANPYEQYF.

In nucleotides, the CDR3 is TGTGCCTGGAGAAGGGCGGGGGGGAGTACAGATACGCAGTATTTT. Its protein product is CAWRRAGGSTDTQYF. V and J are TRBV30 and TRBJ2-3; 9 bases align to TRBD2. This CDR3 has 15 amino acids. Germline lookup yields CDR1 GTSNPN and CDR2 SVGIG (reference sequence). The J segment lost 3 bases and the V segment lost 3 bases, leaving 7 bases of the junction unmatched.

The chain carries TRBV9 and TRBJ2-7, with 9 bases that match TRBD2. The CDR3 extends over 17 amino acids. V lost 0 bases to trimming and J lost 3 bases; unmatched junction nucleotides: 10. Looked up from germline, CDR1 is SGDLS and CDR2 is YYNGEE. The CDR3 reads CASSVGDSGSSSYEQYF. CDR3 bases: TGTGCCAGCAGCGTAGGTGATAGCGGGAGTTCTAGCTACGAGCAGTACTTC.

The V gene is TRBV4-1, the J gene TRBJ2-7, with 7 bases matching TRBD2. This CDR3 region has 18 residues. CDR1 and CDR2 (germline): MGHRA, YSYEKL. Trimming at V came to 0 bases and at J to 4 bases, leaving 15 bases not matched to a gene. CDR3 amino acids: CASSQDISRKAGIYEQYF. The DNA of the CDR3 is TGCGCCAGCAGCCAAGATATTTCGAGAAAAGCGGGAATATACGAGCAGTACTTC.

This clone showed up just once. V usage is TRBV18 and J usage is TRBJ1-2, with D possibly TRBD1 on 5 matching bases. The germline V gene has CDR1 KGHSH and CDR2 LQKENI. This CDR3 comprises 16 residues. The V end was cut by 3 bases, the J end by 8 bases, with 22 bases between. The DNA of the CDR3 is TGTGCCAGCTCACCTTCCTCCTCCGGGCCCGGGGGAGGCTACACCTTC. Amino acid sequence: CASSPSSSGPGGGYTF.